This note documents a single TCR beta chain sequence. Its antigen is as yet unknown. This record belongs to a study of shared clonotypes between healthy human individuals. Overall study results and limits: Naive CD4 clonotype sharing across a few donors was approximately 5%. Unshared clonotypes carried lower generation probabilities than those common to all four donors.

V lost 5 bases and J lost 4; bases outside the gene matches: 8. The CDR3 has 15 residues. The germline CDR1 and CDR2 sequences are ENHRY and SYGVKD. Assay runs were performed at deep level. Sequenced by immunoSEQ multiplex PCR; TCRdb stores in-frame clones only, minus some. The sample carries about 1 million clones, about 75% recorded once. V gene TRBV10-3 combines with J gene TRBJ1-2; 9 positions agree with TRBD1. The sample was memory CD4+ T cells sorted from blood. Subset given: CD45RA-negative fraction. The sequence was collected from a young man in good health. CDR3 sequence (DNA): TGTGCCATCAGTCTATCGGACAGGGGCGCCTATGGCTACACCTTC. Its translation: CAISLSDRGAYGYTF.